This T cell receptor (beta chain) came from a study of cytomegalovirus exposure and HLA in healthy donors (dated by TCRdb to the late 2010s). Study-wide context: In an earlier analysis of roughly 500 of the donors, 250 to 300 Gb of sequence data and some 120 million unique TCR beta sequences from 150 million to 200 million T cells were reported. Because of strong linkage in the cohort, roughly five DR-DQ haplotypes were treated as single units for association and clustering. In the later analysis, no new phenotypic data were used to find candidate immune exposures; instead, reliance was placed on TCR beta sequences and their occurrence across donors. Among the roughly 400 genotyped donors, approximately 82% belonged to the genetic ancestry cluster associated with self-reported Caucasian donors. Along with the approximately 670-subject first cohort, a separate validation cohort of 120 different subjects was used. The study was designed to test whether signatures of past pathogen exposure could be identified by cataloging public T cell receptors. To decide whether each TCR beta V gene segment behaved as functional or pseudogenic, an earlier analysis of several hundred of the donors relied on high-throughput TCR beta sequencing. A later genetic analysis used genome-wide SNP genotypes for about three fifths of the 666 donors, treating that subset as a discovery cohort. The study used immunosequencing to profile the T cell repertoires of 666 subjects and linked those repertoires to cytomegalovirus serostatus. The number of donors typed differed by locus, with about 629-630 for A, B, C, DRB1 and DQB1, 522 for DQA1, approximately 570 for DPA1, and around 460 for DPB1. Alongside the repertoire data, information on donor age, sex, ethnicity and CMV serostatus was compiled. An early release covering 550 to 700 HLA-typed donors comprised around 300 gigabases of sequencing data and approximately 80 million unique TCR sequences. Every repertoire in the discovery cohort had been generated on one and the same sequencing platform. In a later analysis, previously published TCR beta repertoires from several hundred donors were re-analyzed and high-resolution HLA genotyping was added so that TCR occurrence patterns could be studied. The study combined high-throughput TCR immunosequencing, statistical association of individual TCRs with disease status, and machine learning to predict cytomegalovirus infection status. HLA typing included class I and class II loci at four-digit resolution. Across 398 genotyped donors of the cohort, an average of roughly 250,000 unique TCR beta nucleotide sequences per donor were sequenced, and around 19% of those sequences were non-productive.

Worth noting for this clone: The antigen it recognizes is unknown. Nothing much larger sits one base from this clone, and base qualities are not available.

The CDR3 runs 16 residues from the cysteine to the phenylalanine. CDR3 DNA is the only sequence kept; it has 48 bases, read in frame from the first base. Cut back by 2 bases and 0 bases, the V and J ends lie 12 bases apart. Per the germline V gene, KGHSH is the CDR1 and LQKENI is the CDR2. The cohort was made up of 666 healthy bone marrow donors. Cohort members were all nominally healthy when sampled, although unrecorded immune exposures were likely present. The donor was CMV seropositive and belonged to the group of about 290 seropositive cohort members. A peripheral blood sample was collected from each donor, and TCR beta sequencing was performed on peripheral blood mononuclear cells. The Qiagen DNeasy Blood Extraction Kit was used to extract genomic DNA from the blood cell samples. The library was produced with the immunoSEQ multiplex PCR assay. The multiplex PCR relied on a mix of 60 forward primers for TCR Vbeta segments and 13 reverse primers for TCR Jbeta segments. The CDR3 region of rearranged TCR beta genes was amplified from genomic DNA by a multiplex PCR assay. The Illumina HiSeq System was used to sequence the amplified TCR beta libraries as 87-base-pair reads. From the authors' description of their analysis: A later analysis counted tens of millions of unique TCR beta chains across the 650 to 800 repertoires, and roughly 10 million of these chains were shared by at least two donors. To remove PCR and sequencing errors, raw reads were error-corrected and collapsed into unique sequences using a nearest-neighbor algorithm that merged closely related sequences. CDR3 sequences were aligned to IMGT reference sequences to assign V, D and J gene segments. For a sequence to be retained, a match of at least six nucleotides was required to both a V gene segment and a J gene segment. Rearrangements were classified as productive when the CDR3 lacked stop codons and remained in frame with V and J, and all other rearrangements were classified as non-productive. Following IMGT convention, CDR3 was defined as the stretch from the second conserved V-encoded cysteine to the conserved J-encoded phenylalanine. Sequences without an unambiguous match to a single V gene segment were excluded from the earlier analysis of a few hundred of the donors. An earlier analysis of 587 of the donors called V segments functional above 56.7% productive rearrangements and segregating when the between-donor standard deviation exceeded 5%. A statistical classification framework was developed to diagnose cytomegalovirus status using the catalog of TCR beta chain sequences. In a later analysis, TCR nucleotide sequences were compared against IMGT/GENE-DB human TR gene sequences so that V and J genes could be assigned. The TCRdist pipeline was used in a later analysis to assign CDR3 sequences and most-parsimonious VDJ recombination scenarios. In a later analysis, each TCR beta chain was defined by its CDR3 amino acid sequence together with its V-gene family, and reads without a unique V-gene family were excluded. To address suspected cross-contamination and a sequencing artifact, a later analysis removed a few hundred highly shared, low-generation-probability nucleotide sequences. In a later analysis, a clonal expansion index was calculated for each public chain from normalized within-repertoire ranks of inferred template counts. In a later analysis, generation probabilities were computed with a VDJ recombination model fitted to out-of-frame rearrangements, and the resulting probabilities were checked against IGoR. Hypergeometric tests were used in a later analysis to score TCR-TCR, TCR-HLA and TCR-CMV co-occurrence, with a repertoire-size bias correction applied to the TCR pairs. To estimate false discovery rates, a later analysis permuted the HLA or CMV assignments 20 times. In a later analysis, co-occurring TCRs were grouped using DBSCAN, and TCRdist sequence similarity was added for clustering within HLA-allele-positive subsets. For co-occurrence clustering, repertoires with fewer than 30,000 or more than 120,000 public chains were excluded, along with about five repertoires with anomalous nucleotide sharing. TCRdb took over this immuneACCESS table, retaining in-frame rearrangements with V and J assigned. Such tables are incomplete; in checked studies, under half of the missing clones stem from an unresolved V gene, and the remainder is unexplained. The V and J calls and the clone size are those of that table, but D and trimming were determined from the DNA. This sample lists about 110,000 clones; roughly four fifths were detected once. The ten largest clones represent roughly 6% of the sample.

Broader findings and caveats from the paper: In a later analysis, several top co-occurrence clusters were reported to appear linked to parvovirus B19, influenza, CMV and Epstein-Barr virus. A total of 150 to 200 TCR beta chains were listed by the study as associated with cytomegalovirus. A later analysis found that HLA-associated TCR beta chains were more clonally expanded and had lower generation probabilities than equally common non-associated chains. In vitro tests confirmed that a few of the cytomegalovirus-associated TCR beta chains recognize cytomegalovirus antigens. Strong co-occurrence of HLA alleles, especially DR and DQ, made assigning TCR associations to individual alleles difficult. A later genetic analysis reported fewer N-insertions in productive TCRs among donors in an Asian-associated ancestry cluster than the 666-donor mean. HLA typing was unavailable for some donors at each locus, so association tests used only the typed subset. In this cohort, only TCR beta chains were sequenced, and detectable features were limited by the absence of alpha or paired-chain data. The classifier was reported to diagnose cytomegalovirus status with high specificity and sensitivity in both the original cohort and the validation cohort. In a later analysis, some 18,000 TCR beta sequences were associated with specific HLA alleles at a false discovery rate of 0.05. The authors suggested that the approach could potentially be extended to other disease states and immunological phenotypes. Some IMGT-functional V segments, including TRBV6-2 and TRBV6-3, could not be distinguished by the 87-base-pair reads and were therefore excluded. For the cohort, immune exposure information was limited to CMV serostatus. The sequencing pipeline was judged likely to have produced a cluster of highly shared sequence variants as a technical artifact. According to a later analysis, TCR association rates differed among HLA loci, with DRB1 alleles showing the most associated TCRs and HLA-C alleles showing the fewest. In an earlier analysis of more than 450 of the donors, most TCR beta V segments were observed in productive rearrangements about 87% or about 30% of the time, broadly matching IMGT annotations. Because counts were too low, about 15 rarely observed V segments, including chromosome 9 orphons, were left out of the earlier analysis of 587 of the donors. In a later analysis, most CMV-associated TCR beta chains were found to appear HLA-restricted, with HLA associations seemingly driven largely by CMV exposure. Linkage disequilibrium might explain the correlated functional status among segregating V segments, but an unknown experimental factor could not be excluded. Most TCR sequences were seen in very few donors, while some public TCRs were found in many individuals. A further reported finding was that TCR beta sequences accurately predicted the HLA-A and HLA-B alleles for most subjects in the first cohort. The presence/absence analyses assumed that sequencing depth was roughly uniform across donors, and that assumption may not be true. V-gene and J-gene trimming of TCR beta chains was associated with a missense DCLRE1C variant in a later genetic analysis, and the association was replicated in an independent cohort.

The sequencing sample was made of PBMCs. The TCR comes from a woman aged 45-60 years in good health and CMV-seropositive. Here the chain combines TRBV18 and TRBJ2-3; TRBD2 is possibly the D segment (6 matching bases). The DNA sequence is given as TGTGCCAGCTCACCAGCCCTAGCGCAAAGCACAGATACGCAGTATTTT. The encoded protein is CASSPALAQSTDTQYF.